A single T cell receptor (beta chain) is shown here with its context. Generated by immunoSEQ multiplex PCR, the TCRdb table keeps only in-frame clones and is missing some. This table holds roughly 81,000 clones, over 85% found once. The entry originates in a study of human versus mouse CDR3 diversity and MHC coevolution. The CDR3 contains 15 residues. With 2 bases removed from V and 4 bases from J, the gap between germline ends came to 12 bases. Looked up from germline, CDR1 is MNHEY and CDR2 is SMNVEV (reference sequence). Sorting isolated naive CD4 T cells lacking CD45RO and expressing CD62L. The chain is built from TRBV27 and TRBJ2-1; possible D gene TRBD2, 5 bases. The sample consisted of naive CD4+ T cells from blood. The subset here: CD45RO-negative CD62L-positive naive CD4 T cells. The sequence came from a person aged 30-69 years in good health. CDR3 sequence: CASSLRRAEYNEQFF. The DNA of the CDR3 is TGTGCCAGCAGTTTAAGGCGGGCAGAGTACAATGAGCAGTTCTTC.